The rows below give T cell receptor beta chains drawn from one sample of a study of T cells in Graves' hyperthyroidism and ophthalmopathy. TCRdb re-called the multiplex PCR reads with MiXCR, one entry per CDR3 protein. The sample consists of about 420,000 distinct CDR3 sequences, more than 15% of them appearing once. The sequencing input was blood. The receptors here all came from a woman under 30 with Graves' hyperthyroidism. The CDR3 runs from the conserved cysteine through the conserved F or W. D genes are given only for firm matches. Clone size is stated in some rows and not others, as once, few, many or a class when expanded.

TRBV11-2	TRBJ2-7	.	TRBD2	17	CASSLDRGSGTSYEQYF	TGTGCCAGCAGCTTAGATCGTGGTAGCGGGACCTCCTACGAGCAGTACTTC
TRBV20-1	TRBJ2-3	few	.	11	CSATRTDTQYF	TGCAGTGCTACCCGCACAGATACGCAGTATTTT
TRBV5-5	TRBJ2-7	many	.	15	CASSGGTGISYEQYF	TGTGCCAGCAGCGGGGGGACTGGGATATCCTACGAGCAGTACTTC
TRBV5-1	TRBJ2-3	.	.	14	CASALGGPTDTQYF	TGCGCCAGCGCCCTGGGGGGGCCCACAGATACGCAGTATTTT
TRBV7-2	TRBJ2-3	few	.	13	CASSNVGAEAQYF	TGCGCCAGCAGCAATGTTGGGGCGGAGGCGCAGTATTTT
TRBV3-1	TRBJ1-4	.	TRBD1	15	CASSPQGAGEEKLFF	TGTGCCAGCAGCCCGCAGGGGGCGGGCGAAGAAAAACTGTTTTTT
TRBV6-1	TRBJ2-7	many	.	15	CASRGGALQTYEQYF	TGTGCCAGCAGGGGTGGGGCACTTCAGACCTACGAGCAGTACTTC
TRBV12-5	TRBJ2-5	.	TRBD2	17	CASAYRTSGRPGETQYF	TGTGCTAGTGCCTACCGGACTAGCGGGAGGCCCGGGGAGACCCAGTACTTC
TRBV20-1	TRBJ2-7	many	.	12	CSASWQRNEQYF	TGCAGTGCTAGTTGGCAGAGAAACGAGCAGTACTTC
TRBV11-3	TRBJ2-1	.	TRBD1	16	CASSLGTGGVYNEQFF	TGCGCCAGCAGCTTGGGGACAGGGGGTGTATACAATGAGCAGTTCTTC
TRBV12-3/TRBV12-4	TRBJ2-7	many	.	13	CASSFVGAYEQYF	TGTGCCAGCAGCTTTGTAGGGGCGTACGAGCAGTACTTC
TRBV27	TRBJ2-7	many	.	16	CASSLLRTSVTYEQYF	TGTGCCAGCAGTTTATTAAGAACGTCGGTAACCTACGAGCAGTACTTC
TRBV2	TRBJ1-1	many	.	15	CASSDMRGPNTEAFF	TGTGCCAGCAGTGACATGAGGGGCCCGAACACTGAAGCTTTCTTT
TRBV5-1	TRBJ1-1	many	.	15	CASSSQTGLNTEAFF	TGCGCCAGCAGCTCTCAGACAGGTTTGAACACTGAAGCTTTCTTT
TRBV2	TRBJ1-1	many	.	15	CASRLQRGKNTEAFF	TGTGCCAGCAGACTACAGCGCGGAAAGAACACTGAAGCTTTCTTT
TRBV9	TRBJ2-5	.	TRBD2	14	CASSAGLGSETQYF	TGTGCCAGCAGCGCCGGACTAGGGTCAGAGACCCAGTACTTC
TRBV5-6	TRBJ2-1	many	.	15	CASSLAVKPGIEQFF	TGTGCCAGCAGCTTGGCCGTCAAGCCGGGGATAGAGCAGTTCTTC
TRBV19	TRBJ2-1	.	.	16	CASSSRTAASYNEQFF	TGTGCCAGTTCATCCCGGACAGCGGCCTCCTACAATGAGCAGTTCTTC
TRBV10-3	TRBJ1-4	.	.	17	CASRPGTDVATNEKLFF	TGTGCCTCTCGCCCCGGGACCGATGTTGCAACTAATGAAAAACTGTTTTTT
TRBV11-2	TRBJ2-2	many	.	16	CASSLSSGRITGELFF	TGTGCCAGCAGCCTCTCGTCTGGGCGGATCACCGGGGAGCTGTTTTTT
TRBV6-1	TRBJ2-5	.	.	13	CASARIYQETQYF	TGTGCCAGCGCACGGATATACCAAGAGACCCAGTACTTC
TRBV29-1	TRBJ1-2	many	.	12	CSVGGGNYGYTF	TGCAGCGTCGGTGGGGGTAACTATGGCTACACCTTC
TRBV29-1	TRBJ1-1	many	.	14	CSALRGRWNTEAFF	TGCAGCGCCCTCAGGGGACGATGGAACACTGAAGCTTTCTTT
TRBV5-8	TRBJ1-2	many	.	14	CASSLSLQNYGYTF	TGTGCCAGCAGCTTGTCTCTACAAAACTATGGCTACACCTTC
TRBV9	TRBJ2-7	many	TRBD2	15	CASSPEGSGSYEQYF	TGTGCCAGCAGCCCCGAGGGTAGCGGGTCCTACGAGCAGTACTTC
TRBV6-7	TRBJ2-1	.	TRBD1	16	CASSDSEQGAGNEQFF	TGTGCCAGCAGTGACTCGGAACAGGGGGCGGGGAATGAGCAGTTCTTC
TRBV9	TRBJ2-1	.	.	17	CASSVEFGHPKDNEQFF	TGTGCCAGCAGCGTAGAATTTGGACACCCAAAGGACAATGAGCAGTTCTTC
TRBV30	TRBJ2-3	many	TRBD1	10	CAWGTGTQYF	TGTGCCTGGGGGACAGGTACGCAGTATTTT
TRBV7-9	TRBJ1-5	few	.	15	CASAVGQNSNQPQHF	TGTGCCAGCGCTGTTGGGCAGAATAGCAATCAGCCCCAGCATTTT
TRBV6-5	TRBJ2-7	many	.	13	CASSYYQHREQYF	TGTGCCAGCAGTTACTACCAGCATCGCGAGCAGTACTTC
TRBV3-1	TRBJ1-2	many	.	13	CASSQDLSGGYTF	TGTGCCAGCAGCCAAGATTTGAGTGGAGGCTACACCTTC
TRBV13	TRBJ2-7	many	.	13	CASSLSRVGEQYF	TGTGCCAGCAGCCTCTCTCGGGTGGGCGAGCAGTACTTC
TRBV6-2/TRBV6-3	TRBJ2-5	many	.	17	CASSSYQPGRKQETQYF	TGTGCCAGCAGTTCGTACCAGCCGGGACGGAAACAAGAGACCCAGTACTTC
TRBV7-3	TRBJ2-3	many	.	16	CASSRRGVSNGDTQYF	TGTGCCAGCAGCCGCCGGGGAGTAAGCAATGGAGATACGCAGTATTTT
TRBV11-2	TRBJ2-3	many	TRBD1	17	CASSPPGTGGSTDTQYF	TGTGCCAGCAGCCCCCCCGGGACAGGGGGTTCCACAGATACGCAGTATTTT
TRBV10-3	TRBJ2-1	many	.	15	CAISESTGQHNEQFF	TGTGCCATCAGTGAGTCAACAGGACAGCACAATGAGCAGTTCTTC
TRBV12-3/TRBV12-4	TRBJ1-2	once	.	11	CASSSSYGCTF	TGTGCCAGCAGCAGTAGCTATGGCTGCACCTTC
TRBV10-1	TRBJ2-1	many	.	16	CASSDLTGTPYNEQFF	TGCGCCAGCAGTGACCTAACCGGGACACCTTACAATGAGCAGTTCTTC
TRBV10-2	TRBJ2-7	.	.	15	CASSGGSASYYEQYF	TGCGCCAGCAGTGGGGGTAGCGCAAGTTACTACGAGCAGTACTTC
TRBV19	TRBJ1-5	many	TRBD1	14	CASSRQGGNQPQHF	TGTGCCAGTAGTAGACAGGGAGGCAATCAGCCCCAGCATTTT
TRBV6-1	TRBJ1-1	many	.	13	CASSESTNTEAFF	TGTGCCAGCAGTGAGAGTACCAACACTGAAGCTTTCTTT
TRBV3-1	TRBJ2-7	.	TRBD2	15	CASRKTSGARYEQYF	TGTGCCAGCAGAAAGACTAGCGGGGCACGATACGAGCAGTACTTC
TRBV7-2	TRBJ2-6	few	.	16	CASSLLGVSGANVLTF	TGTGCCAGCAGCTTACTCGGGGTATCTGGGGCCAACGTCCTGACTTTC
TRBV12-3/TRBV12-4	TRBJ1-2	many	.	14	CASSFTGSGYGYTF	TGTGCCAGCAGTTTCACAGGGTCTGGGTATGGCTACACCTTC
TRBV24-1	TRBJ1-1	.	.	12	CATSGGYSQAFF	TGTGCCACCAGTGGCGGTTATTCTCAAGCTTTCTTT
TRBV3-1	TRBJ1-1	many	TRBD1	17	CASSQGRSGQGGTEAFF	TGTGCCAGCAGCCAAGGGAGGTCGGGACAGGGCGGCACTGAAGCTTTCTTT
TRBV28	TRBJ1-6	many	TRBD1	14	CASRPGQDNSPLHF	TGTGCCAGCAGACCCGGACAGGATAATTCACCCCTCCACTTT
TRBV15	TRBJ2-2	.	.	16	CATSRDRYRNTGELFF	TGTGCCACCAGCAGAGATCGTTATAGAAACACCGGGGAGCTGTTTTTT
TRBV5-6	TRBJ1-1	few	.	14	CASSLVGLDTEAFF	TGTGCCAGCAGCTTGGTAGGGCTGGACACTGAAGCTTTCTTT
TRBV6-1	TRBJ2-5	many	TRBD1	15	CASSLIRTGDETQYF	TGTGCCAGCAGTTTGATAAGGACAGGGGATGAGACCCAGTACTTC